What follows are 32 T cell receptor beta chains derived from one specimen sequenced in a study of blood T cell repertoires in COVID-19. Sequencing was performed with immunoSEQ multiplex PCR; in TCRdb, only in-frame clones are kept and a portion is missing. The top ten hold 2.5% to 3% of the sample, which has nearly 350,000 clones, 83% seen once. The material sequenced was peripheral blood. These receptors were collected from a man aged 25-40 years with active or convalescent COVID-19.

This chain joins TRBV18 and TRBJ1-6; tentatively, D is TRBD1 (5 bases). Germline values: CDR1 KGHSH, CDR2 LQKENI. Trimming shortened V by 3 bases and J by 5 bases, and 11 bases separated the two germline ends. The CDR3 spans 15 residues. Here the CDR3 reads CASSPHKQDNSPLHF. The CDR3 nucleotides are TGTGCCAGCTCACCGCACAAACAGGATAATTCACCCCTCCACTTT. Together with reference TRBV18 and TRBJ1-6, the CDR3 gives the full variable domain: NAGVMQNPRHLVRRRGQEARLRCSPMKGHSHVYWYRQLPEEGLKFMVYLQKENIIDESGMPKERFSAEFPKEGPSILRIQQVVRGDSAAYFCASSPHKQDNSPLHFGNGTRLTVT.

Note on this clone: In the same sample, other DNA sequences code for this CDR3. The V and J genes are TRBV7-2 and TRBJ1-2; 9 bases fit TRBD1. From germline, CDR1 is SGHTA and CDR2 FQGNSA. V dropped 1 base and J dropped 5; count of bases not matched to a gene: 2. This CDR3 comprises 14 residues. The CDR3 bases are TGTGCCAGCAGCTTAGGGGGGACAGGGTATGGCTACACCTTC. Translating gives CASSLGGTGYGYTF.

The rearrangement links TRBV19 to TRBJ1-2; 8 nucleotides match TRBD1. CDR1 and CDR2 (germline): LNHDA, SQIVND (reference sequence). With V trimmed by 5 bases and J by 2 bases, 7 bases remained unmatched. The CDR3 length is 15 residues. In DNA, the CDR3 is TGTGCCAGTAGTCCGACAGGGGTTCGGAACTATGGCTACACCTTC. The encoded protein is CASSPTGVRNYGYTF.

V and J are TRBV4-3 and TRBJ2-1, with TRBD2 matching over 11 bases. Losses at the gene ends were 1 base for V and 6 bases for J; bases not matched to a gene: 2. The CDR3 runs to 15 residues. Looked up from germline, CDR1 is LGHNA and CDR2 is YSLEER. As DNA, the CDR3 is TGCGCCAGCAGCCAAGGACTAGCGGGGTTCAATGAGCAGTTCTTC. It codes for CASSQGLAGFNEQFF.

J is TRBJ2-7 and V is TRBV10-3, with 11 nucleotides matching TRBD2. CDR1 is ENHRY and CDR2 is SYGVKD in the germline V gene. The CDR3 has 15 residues. V was pared by 6 bases and J by 4 bases, with 8 bases of the junction left unmatched. The CDR3 here is CAIRNPTSGGYEQYF. As DNA, the CDR3 is TGTGCCATCAGAAACCCCACTAGCGGGGGATACGAGCAGTACTTC.

The V call is TRBV6-4, the J call TRBJ1-2, with TRBD1 identical over 7 bases. Germline values: CDR1 MRHNA, CDR2 SNTAGT. The length of the CDR3 is 13 residues. With 10 bases clipped from V and 3 bases from J, the junction kept 8 bases outside the gene matches. The CDR3 protein is CATAEDRHYGYTF. CDR3 nucleotides: TGTGCCACCGCGGAGGACAGGCACTATGGCTACACCTTC.

This sequence joins TRBV4-1 and TRBJ1-5; no reliable D call. The V and J ends lost 1 base and 3 bases respectively, with 13 bases between them. There are 16 residues in the CDR3. CDR1 is MGHRA, CDR2 YSYEKL, per germline. CDR3 DNA: TGCGCCAGCAGCCAAGGAGAGGGCAGAACCAATCAGCCCCAGCATTTT. Translated: CASSQGEGRTNQPQHF.

About this clone: Other DNA sequences from this sample encode an identical CDR3 as well. The chain is built from TRBV5-1 and TRBJ2-7, with 12 bases that match TRBD2. The CDR3 loop spans 16 amino acids. V gave up 0 bases and J gave up 6 bases; unmatched junction bases: 7. Germline V gene data show CDR1 as SGHRS and CDR2 as YFSETQ. CDR3 in DNA: TGCGCCAGCAGCTTGGTCCTAGCGGGGGGGAACAGCGAGCAGTACTTC. Its translation: CASSLVLAGGNSEQYF.

This sequence joins TRBV29-1 and TRBJ1-4, with D perhaps matching TRBD1 (6 bases). CDR1 is SQVTM, CDR2 ANQGSEA, per germline. V was trimmed by 6 bases and J by 2 bases, leaving 13 bases between them. This CDR3 spans 14 amino acids. The CDR3 region is CSVQIQGTNEKLFF. The CDR3 bases are TGCAGCGTCCAGATACAGGGCACTAATGAAAAACTGTTTTTT.

This rearrangement joins TRBV28 to TRBJ2-7; tentative D call: TRBD2 (6 bases). Germline V gives CDR1 MDHEN, CDR2 SYDVKM. This CDR3 comprises 12 residues. V shed 7 bases and J shed 1 base, with 8 bases lying between them. The CDR3 region is CASTGESYEQYF. CDR3 DNA sequence: TGTGCCAGCACGGGGGAATCCTACGAGCAGTACTTC.

The J gene is TRBJ2-5, the V gene TRBV19; the D gene is possibly TRBD2 (7 bases). The CDR3 length is 15 residues. The V gene's germline CDR1 is LNHDA and CDR2 SQIVND (reference sequence). V lost 7 bases, J lost 4 bases, and 19 bases lay in between. CDR3 sequence reads: CASTTGGGAGETQYF. CDR3 nucleotides: TGTGCCAGTACCACCGGAGGGGGGGCGGGAGAGACCCAGTACTTC. The full variable domain, its missing parts supplied by reference TRBV19 and TRBJ2-5, is DGGITQSPKYLFRKEGQNVTLSCEQNLNHDAMYWYRQDPGQGLRLIYYSQIVNDFQKGDIAEGYSVSREKKESFPLTVTSAQKNPTAFYLCASTTGGGAGETQYFGPGTRLLVL.

This clone was observed a few times. The chain carries TRBV5-1 and TRBJ1-2, with 12 bases fitting TRBD1. The CDR3 spans 16 residues. V was clipped by 4 bases and J by 6 bases; unmatched bases: 10. The germline gives CDR1 SGHRS, CDR2 YFSETQ. The CDR3 bases are TGCGCCAGCAGCCCCCGCTCCGGGACAGGGGGCGATGGCTACACCTTC. Its translation: CASSPRSGTGGDGYTF.

The chain employs TRBV6-1 and TRBJ1-1, with 7 positions matching TRBD1. The CDR3 is 20 residues long. J gave up 1 base and V 4 bases, and 21 bases lay outside the gene matches. CDR1 is MNHNS and CDR2 is SASEGT in the germline V gene. This CDR3 is CASSVKNVRDRVAGNTEAFF. The CDR3, as DNA: TGTGCCAGCAGTGTCAAAAACGTCCGAGACAGGGTGGCAGGGAACACTGAAGCTTTCTTT.

The chain has TRBV10-3 and TRBJ2-7; 8 bases line up with TRBD1. After removal of 10 bases from V and 7 bases from J, the junction contained 15 bases not matched to a gene. The length of the CDR3 is 14 residues. Per the germline V gene, CDR1 is ENHRY and CDR2 is SYGVKD. The CDR3 is CATSTDRELKEQYF. CDR3 coding DNA: TGTGCCACCAGCACGGACAGGGAACTTAAGGAGCAGTACTTC.

This clone came up once. The chain employs TRBV19 and TRBJ2-7, with TRBD2 identical over 14 bases. V was pared by 6 bases and J by 2 bases, with 3 bases of the junction left unmatched. Germline lookup yields CDR1 LNHDA and CDR2 SQIVND (reference sequence). CDR3 size: 15 residues. The CDR3 sequence: CASSLTSGRAYEQYF. In DNA form, the CDR3 reads TGTGCCAGTAGCCTGACTAGCGGGAGGGCCTACGAGCAGTACTTC.

This clone was detected only once. This sequence joins TRBV7-2 and TRBJ2-3; no definite D call. Trimming pared 3 bases from V and 4 bases from J, leaving 8 bases between. CDR1 is SGHTA, CDR2 FQGNSA, per germline. The CDR3 is made up of 13 amino acids. The CDR3 region is CASSFQVSDTQYF. The CDR3 DNA is TGTGCCAGCAGCTTCCAGGTCTCAGATACGCAGTATTTT. Full variable domain (rest looked up from reference TRBV7-2 and TRBJ2-3): GAGVSQSPSNKVTEKGKDVELRCDPISGHTALYWYRQSLGQGLEFLIYFQGNSAPDKSGLPSDRFSAERTGGSVSTLTIQRTQQEDSAVYLCASSFQVSDTQYFGPGTRLTVL.

The chain employs TRBV11-1 and TRBJ2-2; TRBD1 is a possible D gene (6 bases). The CDR3 runs 12 residues. V was pared by 5 bases and J by 6 bases, with 7 bases between. Germline V CDR1 and CDR2: SGHAT, FQDESV (reference sequence). CDR3 in DNA: TGTGCCAGCAGCCAGGGGTCCGGGGAGCTGTTTTTT. Translating gives CASSQGSGELFF.

The CDR3 sequence is CASSVGEGYGYTF. The CDR3 DNA is TGTGCCAGCAGCGTAGGGGAGGGCTATGGCTACACCTTC. The rearrangement links TRBV7-2 to TRBJ1-2, with D maybe TRBD1 (5 bases). V dropped 5 bases and J dropped 4 bases, with 11 bases sitting between them. Looked up from germline, CDR1 is SGHTA and CDR2 is FQGNSA. The CDR3 runs 13 residues.

This chain uses TRBV7-8 with TRBJ2-1, with D maybe TRBD2 (5 bases). The germline V and J ends were trimmed by 1 base and 4 bases, with 8 bases remaining between them. In germline, CDR1 is SGHVS, CDR2 FQNEAQ. The CDR3 covers 14 residues. CDR3 in amino acids: CASSLGTGYNEQFF. CDR3 DNA: TGTGCCAGCAGCTTAGGAACGGGATACAATGAGCAGTTCTTC. The variable domain in full, with the rest retrieved from reference TRBV7-8 and TRBJ2-1, is GAGVSQSPRYKVAKRGQDVALRCDPISGHVSLFWYQQALGQGPEFLTYFQNEAQLDKSGLPSDRFFAERPEGSVSTLKIQRTQQEDSAVYLCASSLGTGYNEQFFGPGTRLTVL.

This clone has a single count. The chain has TRBV12-3 or TRBV12-4 and TRBJ2-1, with 7 positions matching TRBD2. This CDR3 region has 13 residues. Trimming took 6 bases from V and 7 from J; bases not matched to a gene: 6. The CDR3: CASSTSAGNEQFF. CDR3 bases: TGTGCCAGCAGCACCTCAGCGGGGAATGAGCAGTTCTTC.

There are a few counts of this clone. The V call is TRBV10-3, the J call TRBJ2-1; TRBD2 is a possible D gene (6 bases). Germline CDR1 is ENHRY and CDR2 is SYGVKD. This CDR3 has 14 residues. V lost 10 bases and J lost 6, with 19 bases in between. CDR3 nucleotides: TGTGCCAGCACCGGGACTCCCGTGGGCAATGAGCAGTTCTTC. Amino acid sequence: CASTGTPVGNEQFF.

The chain links TRBV5-5 to TRBJ2-2; maybe TRBD1 (5 bases). CDR1 SGHKS and CDR2 YYEKEE come from the germline V gene (reference sequence). Between the trimmed V and J ends, which lost 3 bases and 3 bases, there was a span of 15 bases. This CDR3 is 16 amino acids long. CDR3 nucleotide sequence: TGTGCCAGCAGCTCCCCCTCAGGGTTCGACACCGGGGAGCTGTTTTTT. This codes for CASSSPSGFDTGELFF.

This clone was found a few times. V and J are TRBV4-1 and TRBJ2-4; D may be TRBD2 (5 bases). This CDR3 is built from 14 residues. Germline V CDR1 and CDR2: MGHRA, YSYEKL. V lost 0 bases and J lost 13, with 16 bases in between. CDR3 residues: CASSQDVRAGGQYF. As DNA, the CDR3 is TGCGCCAGCAGCCAAGATGTCCGGGCCGGAGGCCAGTACTTC.

This chain joins TRBV5-1 and TRBJ2-7, with a tentative D call TRBD1 (5 bases). This CDR3 is 14 amino acids long. Germline CDR1 reads SGHRS; CDR2 reads YFSETQ. The germline V and J ends were trimmed by 0 bases and 5 bases, with 12 bases remaining between them. CDR3 residues: CASSLAQGRNEQYF. The CDR3, as DNA: TGCGCCAGCAGCTTGGCTCAGGGTAGGAACGAGCAGTACTTC.

Only a few counts were recorded for this clone. The chain has TRBV19 and TRBJ1-1, with a weak D call TRBD1 (5 bases). Germline loops: CDR1 LNHDA, CDR2 SQIVND (reference sequence). This CDR3 comprises 12 residues. The germline V and J ends were trimmed by 8 bases and 2 bases, with 9 bases remaining between them. The CDR3 DNA follows: TGTGCCAGTGCCCAGGGTAACACTGAAGCTTTCTTT. Its translation is CASAQGNTEAFF.

The chain has TRBV5-1 and TRBJ2-1, with TRBD2 matching over 9 bases. Germline CDR1 SGHRS, CDR2 YFSETQ. There are 15 residues in the CDR3. The J segment lost 2 bases and the V segment lost 4 bases, leaving 4 bases of the junction unmatched. The CDR3 is CASSMGLATYNEQFF. The CDR3 bases are TGCGCCAGCAGCATGGGACTAGCAACCTACAATGAGCAGTTCTTC.

This clone was seen only a few times. The gene calls are TRBV6-5 and TRBJ1-1; maybe TRBD1 (6 bases). CDR3 length: 15 amino acids. The V end was cut by 0 bases, the J end by 10 bases, with 18 bases between. The germline V gene has CDR1 MNHEY and CDR2 SVGAGI. CDR3 sequence (DNA): TGTGCCAGCAGTTACTCTCTAGGTGGGGGGGCGACAGCTTTCTTT. Amino acid sequence: CASSYSLGGGATAFF.

V gene TRBV7-2 combines with J gene TRBJ2-5, with D possibly TRBD2 on 7 matching bases. The length of the CDR3 is 15 residues. The germline V gene has CDR1 SGHTA and CDR2 FQGNSA. V was shortened by 3 bases and J by 2 bases, with 13 bases between the two germline ends. The chain's CDR3 is CASSFRGGGQETQYF. The CDR3 DNA follows: TGTGCCAGCAGCTTCCGGGGAGGGGGGCAAGAGACCCAGTACTTC.

V and J are TRBV24-1 and TRBJ1-3; D might be TRBD1 (6 bases). The germline V and J ends were trimmed by 4 bases and 4 bases, with 13 bases remaining between them. Germline loops: CDR1 KGHDR, CDR2 SFDVKD. The CDR3 is 15 amino acids. The CDR3 sequence: CATSDPAGDGNTIYF. In nucleotides, the CDR3 is TGTGCCACCAGTGACCCCGCAGGGGACGGAAACACCATATATTTT.

V and J are TRBV19 and TRBJ2-1, with D possibly matching TRBD1 (6 bases). Germline loops: CDR1 LNHDA, CDR2 SQIVND (reference sequence). The CDR3 totals 15 residues. The ends were cut back, 7 bases at V and 0 bases at J, with 13 bases in the middle. CDR3 in amino acids: CASTFPGHSYNEQFF. CDR3 nucleotides: TGTGCCAGTACTTTCCCGGGACACTCCTACAATGAGCAGTTCTTC.

CDR3 residues: CASSPQLAESYEQYF. The CDR3 DNA reads TGTGCCAGCAGCCCACAACTAGCTGAGTCCTACGAGCAGTACTTC. V gene TRBV11-3 combines with J gene TRBJ2-7; a weak D match, TRBD2 (6 bases). V was pared by 5 bases and J by 1 base, with 15 bases between. The CDR3 contains 15 residues. CDR1 SGHNT and CDR2 YENEEA come from the germline V gene. Looking up the rest from reference TRBV11-3 and TRBJ2-7 gives the full variable domain: EAGVVQSPRYKIIEKKQPVAFWCNPISGHNTLYWYLQNLGQGPELLIRYENEEAVDDSQLPKDRFSAERLKGVDSTLKIQPAELGDSAVYLCASSPQLAESYEQYFGPGTRLTVT.

The genes are TRBV10-3 and TRBJ1-3, with TRBD1 matching 7 bases. The CDR3 runs to 12 residues. V trimming: 2 bases; J trimming: 16 bases; junction bases outside the gene matches: 8. Germline loops: CDR1 ENHRY, CDR2 SYGVKD. CDR3 region: CAISEQGGSGYF. The CDR3 region has the DNA TGTGCCATCAGTGAGCAGGGGGGAAGCGGCTATTTT.